Each of the 29 T cell receptor beta chains below was sequenced from the same sample in a study of blood T cell repertoires in COVID-19. Sequencing was performed with immunoSEQ multiplex PCR; in TCRdb, only in-frame clones are kept and a portion is missing. Found here are about 100,000 clones, 85% of them singletons; the top ten hold 9.5% to 15%. Sequencing used peripheral blood. These receptors all come from a human donor in a cohort sampled during active COVID-19.

This chain joins TRBV6-5 and TRBJ2-5; D is perhaps TRBD2 (5 bases). The V end was cut by 7 bases, the J end by 5 bases, with 17 bases between. CDR3 length: 14 residues. Germline CDR1 reads MNHEY; CDR2 reads SVGAGI. Written as DNA, the CDR3 is TGTGCCAGCACTAGCCCAGGAAGGTGGGAGACCCAGTACTTC. Translating it yields CASTSPGRWETQYF.

The chain is built from TRBV7-8 and TRBJ2-1; maybe TRBD2 (6 bases). The length of the CDR3 is 16 residues. Per the germline V gene, CDR1 is SGHVS and CDR2 is FQNEAQ. The V end was cut by 5 bases, the J end by 2 bases, with 16 bases between. CDR3 loop: CASSPFGGTAYNEQFF. In DNA form, the CDR3 reads TGTGCCAGCAGCCCCTTTGGCGGGACTGCCTACAATGAGCAGTTCTTC.

The chain joins TRBV6-6 to TRBJ1-1; weak D call: TRBD1 (5 bases). The CDR3 is made up of 14 amino acids. Germline V CDR1 and CDR2: MNHNY, SVGAGI (reference sequence). V lost 0 bases and J 5 bases, leaving 10 bases between the germline ends. CDR3 in amino acids: CASSYSSGGTEAFF. CDR3 DNA: TGTGCCAGCAGTTACTCCTCCGGGGGGACTGAAGCTTTCTTT.

The chain employs TRBV30 and TRBJ1-2; 9 nucleotides agree with TRBD1. Germline V gene lookup returns CDR1 GTSNPN and CDR2 SVGIG (reference sequence). The CDR3 spans 14 residues. J lost 4 bases, V lost 7 bases, and 10 bases had no gene match. The CDR3 nucleotides are TGTGCCTCTCGCACCCCGGGACAGGGCTATGGCTACACCTTC. Translated, it gives CASRTPGQGYGYTF. The full variable domain, in which reference TRBV30 and TRBJ1-2 provide the parts outside the CDR3, is SQTIHQWPATLVQPVGSPLSLECTVEGTSNPNLYWYRQAAGRGLQLLFYSVGIGQISSEVPQNLSASRPQDRQFILSSKKLLLSDSGFYLCASRTPGQGYGYTFGSGTRLTVV.

This clone was seen only a few times. V is TRBV10-2 and J is TRBJ2-1; TRBD1 matches 7 bases. The CDR3 has 11 amino acids. Germline V gene lookup returns CDR1 WSHSY and CDR2 SAAADI. Unmatched junction bases numbered 3, after V lost 6 bases and J lost 10 bases. This CDR3 reads CASRAGGEQFF. CDR3 sequence (DNA): TGCGCCAGCAGGGCAGGGGGAGAGCAGTTCTTC.

The V gene is TRBV5-1, the J gene TRBJ2-7, with TRBD1 matching over 11 bases. The CDR3 extends over 14 amino acids. Germline V gives CDR1 SGHRS, CDR2 YFSETQ. The trim removed 2 bases at V and 5 bases at J, leaving 3 bases unmatched. CDR3 nucleotides: TGCGCCAGCAGCTTACAGGGACAGGGGGACGAGCAGTACTTC. Its translation is CASSLQGQGDEQYF.

The chain combines TRBV19 with TRBJ2-1; 10 bases line up with TRBD2. V gave up 7 bases and J gave up 6 bases; unmatched junction bases: 3. This CDR3 has 13 amino acids. The germline CDR1 and CDR2 sequences are LNHDA and SQIVND (reference sequence). CDR3 loop: CASTAGGINEQFF. CDR3 DNA sequence: TGTGCCAGTACAGCGGGAGGGATCAATGAGCAGTTCTTC.

This chain links TRBV7-2 with TRBJ2-3; 14 bases match TRBD2. The V and J ends lost 1 base and 2 bases, in that order; junction bases with no gene match: 5. This CDR3 is 18 amino acids long. Germline CDR1 is SGHTA and CDR2 is FQGNSA. Here the CDR3 reads CASSLVGLAGGDTDTQYF. CDR3 nucleotides: TGTGCCAGCAGCTTAGTTGGACTAGCGGGAGGAGACACAGATACGCAGTATTTT.

This chain uses TRBV27 with TRBJ2-1, with D uncertain. CDR1 is MNHEY and CDR2 is SMNVEV in the germline V gene (reference sequence). V lost 1 base, J lost 9 bases, and 7 bases lay in between. This CDR3 is 12 amino acids long. The CDR3 nucleotides are TGTGCCAGCAGTTTATACGGGTCTGAGCAGTTCTTC. It is translated as CASSLYGSEQFF.

This clone was seen a few times. The chain is built from TRBV9 and TRBJ2-7; 9 bases map to TRBD2. The length of the CDR3 is 16 residues. The junction had 6 bases not matched to a gene; V was cut back by 0 bases and J by 2 bases. Germline values: CDR1 SGDLS, CDR2 YYNGEE. CDR3 amino acids: CASSVAASSGTYEQYF. In DNA form, the CDR3 reads TGTGCCAGCAGCGTAGCGGCGTCTAGCGGGACCTACGAGCAGTACTTC. Full variable domain (outside the CDR3, taken from reference TRBV9 and TRBJ2-7): DSGVTQTPKHLITATGQRVTLRCSPRSGDLSVYWYQQSLDQGLQFLIQYYNGEERAKGNILERFSAQQFPDLHSELNLSSLELGDSALYFCASSVAASSGTYEQYFGPGTRLTVT.

The chain is built from TRBV24-1 and TRBJ2-1; TRBD2 matches 13 bases. Germline V gives CDR1 KGHDR, CDR2 SFDVKD. V lost 7 bases, J lost 5 bases, and 10 bases stayed unmatched. CDR3 length equals 17 residues. In DNA, the CDR3 is TGTGCCACCAGCGTTAACCCCGGGACTAGCGGGGACAATGAGCAGTTCTTC. Its protein is CATSVNPGTSGDNEQFF.

This chain links TRBV5-6 with TRBJ2-1; TRBD1 matches at 7 bases. The CDR3 extends over 13 amino acids. Germline V CDR1 and CDR2: SGHDT, YYEEEE. The J segment lost 8 bases and the V segment lost 6 bases, leaving 8 bases of the junction unmatched. DNA of the CDR3: TGTGCCAGCATTCGGACAGGAGTTTATGAGCAGTTCTTC. Translated: CASIRTGVYEQFF.

CDR3 DNA sequence: TGTGCCAGCAGTCCCACATTTCGGGACGAGCAGTACTTC. It encodes CASSPTFRDEQYF. The genes are TRBV27 and TRBJ2-7; D is unclear. Trimming took off 5 bases at V and 5 bases at J, with 13 bases between the two ends. The CDR3 extends over 13 amino acids. Germline CDR1 reads MNHEY; CDR2 reads SMNVEV (reference sequence).

This clone was observed a handful of times. V usage is TRBV18 and J usage is TRBJ1-5, with 7 bases fitting TRBD1. V trimming: 6 bases; J trimming: 13 bases; junction bases outside the gene matches: 15. CDR1 and CDR2 from the germline V gene are KGHSH and LQKENI. CDR3 length: 14 amino acids. The DNA for the CDR3 is TGTGCCAGCTCTTCTCAGACAGGGTTGGACTCTCAGCATTTT. Translation: CASSSQTGLDSQHF.

The CDR3 DNA sequence: TGTGCCAGTAGTACCCGGGACAGGGGGAACACTGAAGCTTTCTTT. It encodes CASSTRDRGNTEAFF. The chain combines TRBV19 with TRBJ1-1; 10 bases agree with TRBD1. The CDR3 length is 15 residues. V lost 4 bases to trimming and J lost 1 base; unmatched junction nucleotides: 3. Germline CDR1 and CDR2: LNHDA and SQIVND (reference sequence). Looking up the rest from reference TRBV19 and TRBJ1-1 gives the full variable domain: DGGITQSPKYLFRKEGQNVTLSCEQNLNHDAMYWYRQDPGQGLRLIYYSQIVNDFQKGDIAEGYSVSREKKESFPLTVTSAQKNPTAFYLCASSTRDRGNTEAFFGQGTRLTVV.

The count of this clone is one. The chain links TRBV6-2 or TRBV6-3 to TRBJ2-7; weak D call: TRBD2 (5 bases). V shed 7 bases and J shed 2 bases, with 21 bases lying between them. In germline, CDR1 is MNHEY, CDR2 SVGEGT. The CDR3 runs 16 residues. The CDR3: CASIPLGGGPTYEQYF. The CDR3 nucleotides are TGTGCCAGCATCCCCCTCGGAGGCGGGCCTACCTACGAGCAGTACTTC.

This clone was observed a few times. The gene calls are TRBV5-1 and TRBJ2-2; D remains unclear. Germline CDR1 and CDR2: SGHRS and YFSETQ. V lost 7 bases to trimming and J lost 1 base, with 8 bases between them. CDR3 length: 13 residues. The CDR3 sequence is CASRSENTGELFF. The CDR3 region has the DNA TGCGCCAGCCGGAGCGAGAACACCGGGGAGCTGTTTTTT.

The genes are TRBV9 and TRBJ1-1, with 8 bases identical to TRBD1. Trimming removed 3 bases from V and 6 bases from J; junction bases left unmatched: 1. Germline assignment: CDR1 SGDLS and CDR2 YYNGEE. CDR3 length: 12 residues. The CDR3 sequence: CASSAGGPEAFF. CDR3 DNA: TGTGCCAGCAGCGCAGGGGGCCCTGAAGCTTTCTTT.

This clone was recorded only once. The chain employs TRBV6-2 or TRBV6-3 and TRBJ1-2; 12 bases fit TRBD1. The germline V gene encodes CDR1 MNHEY and CDR2 SVGEGT. V shed 6 bases and J 4 bases; nucleotides not matched to a gene: 6. CDR3 size: 15 residues. CDR3 loop: CASSSGQGALYGYTF. CDR3 DNA: TGTGCCAGCAGCTCGGGACAGGGGGCACTCTATGGCTACACCTTC.

The chain employs TRBV3-1 (or the pseudogene TRBV3-2) and TRBJ1-1, with 9 bases matching TRBD1. Germline CDR1 is LGHDT and CDR2 is YNNKEL (reference sequence). The CDR3 is made up of 15 amino acids. Germline trimming cut 4 bases from V and 11 bases from J; bases unmatched to any gene: 14. CDR3 bases: TGTGCCAGCAGCCGAGAAGATGTGGGACAGGGACAGGCTTTCTTT. Protein: CASSREDVGQGQAFF.

The chain combines TRBV18 with TRBJ2-5; D gene uncertain. Trimming took off 3 bases at V and 5 bases at J, with 13 bases between the two ends. The CDR3 is 14 residues long. The germline CDR1 and CDR2 sequences are KGHSH and LQKENI. The CDR3 loop is CASSPGSGMETQYF. CDR3 in DNA: TGTGCCAGCTCACCGGGTTCGGGTATGGAGACCCAGTACTTC.

The chain carries TRBV12-3 or TRBV12-4 and TRBJ2-2, with D perhaps matching TRBD1 (6 bases). The V gene lost 3 bases and the J gene lost 7 bases, with 9 bases spanning the gap. There are 13 residues in the CDR3. As DNA, the CDR3 is TGTGCCAGCAGTTTGCAGGGGCGCGGGGAGCTGTTTTTT. This encodes CASSLQGRGELFF.

The rearrangement uses TRBV5-1 and TRBJ1-5; TRBD1 is a possible D gene (5 bases). Trimming removed 0 bases from V and 6 bases from J, with 13 bases in between. The CDR3 length is 15 residues. The germline CDR1 and CDR2 sequences are SGHRS and YFSETQ. As DNA, the CDR3 is TGCGCCAGCAGCTTGGAGGGGCATGCGGCTCAGCCCCAGCATTTT. This codes for CASSLEGHAAQPQHF.

V is TRBV10-2 and J is TRBJ2-5; 13 bases line up with TRBD2. There are 17 residues in the CDR3. Trimming at V came to 7 bases and at J to 10 bases, leaving 18 bases not matched to a gene. In germline, CDR1 is WSHSY, CDR2 SAAADI. In DNA, the CDR3 is TGCGCCAGCAAAACTAGCGGGGGGGATAAAGTGAATAGAGGCCAGTACTTC. It encodes CASKTSGGDKVNRGQYF.

The chain has TRBV7-8 and TRBJ2-3, with 15 bases aligning to TRBD2. Germline lookup yields CDR1 SGHVS and CDR2 FQNEAQ. The CDR3 loop spans 16 amino acids. J was trimmed by 5 bases and V by 5 bases; bases with no gene match: 5. CDR3 sequence: CASSVGTSGGLDTQYF. In nucleotides, the CDR3 is TGTGCCAGCAGCGTCGGGACTAGCGGGGGGTTAGATACGCAGTATTTT.

This rearrangement joins TRBV7-2 to TRBJ2-5, with TRBD2 identical over 7 bases. The V and J ends lost 3 bases and 5 bases, in that order; junction bases with no gene match: 12. CDR3 size: 16 residues. CDR1 and CDR2 (germline): SGHTA, FQGNSA. The CDR3, as DNA: TGTGCCAGCAGCTTCAAGGGCGGGAGCGGTAGTGAGACCCAGTACTTC. Its translation: CASSFKGGSGSETQYF.

Written as DNA, the CDR3 is TGTGCCAGCAGCAAAATCCGGCAGGGGGACTTC. This encodes CASSKIRQGDF. V gene TRBV21-1 combines with J gene TRBJ2-7; the table's D gene call, TRBD1, was not cross checked with the DNA. TRBV21-1 is an annotated pseudogene. The CDR3 is 11 amino acids.

This rearrangement joins TRBV18 to TRBJ1-1; the D gene is possibly TRBD1 (6 bases). From germline, CDR1 is KGHSH and CDR2 LQKENI. CDR3 length: 14 residues. The V end was cut by 3 bases, the J end by 1 base, with 9 bases between. CDR3 bases: TGTGCCAGCTCACCCCTGGACAGGAACACTGAAGCTTTCTTT. Translation: CASSPLDRNTEAFF.

The J gene is TRBJ1-6, the V gene TRBV6-1; D gene ambiguous. Germline V gene sequence: CDR1 MNHNS, CDR2 SASEGT. CDR3 size: 13 residues. V was trimmed by 3 bases and J by 3 bases, leaving 3 bases between them. CDR3 coding DNA: TGTGCCAGCAGTGACCGCTATAATTCACCCCTCCACTTT. Protein sequence: CASSDRYNSPLHF.